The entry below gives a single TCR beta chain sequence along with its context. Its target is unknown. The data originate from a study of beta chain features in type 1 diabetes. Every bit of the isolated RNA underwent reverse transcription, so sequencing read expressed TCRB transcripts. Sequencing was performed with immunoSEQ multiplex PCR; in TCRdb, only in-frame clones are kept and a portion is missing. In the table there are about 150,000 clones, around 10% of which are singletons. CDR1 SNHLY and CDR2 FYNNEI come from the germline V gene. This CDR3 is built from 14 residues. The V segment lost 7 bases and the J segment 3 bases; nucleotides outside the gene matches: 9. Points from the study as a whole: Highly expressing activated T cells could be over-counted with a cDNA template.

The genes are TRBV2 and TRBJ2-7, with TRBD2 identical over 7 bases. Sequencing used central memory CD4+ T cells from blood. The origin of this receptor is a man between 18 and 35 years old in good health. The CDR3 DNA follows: TGTGCCAGCATGGCGGGGCGCGGGGGCTACGAGCAGTACTTC. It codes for CASMAGRGGYEQYF. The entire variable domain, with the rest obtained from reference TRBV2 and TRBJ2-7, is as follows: EPEVTQTPSHQVTQMGQEVILRCVPISNHLYFYWYRQILGQKVEFLVSFYNNEISEKSEIFDDQFSVERPDGSNFTLKIRSTKLEDSAMYFCASMAGRGGYEQYFGPGTRLTVT.